This T cell receptor (beta chain) was obtained from a study of T-cell reconstitution after alpha-beta-depleted transplantation in children. Turning to this clonotype: Its antigen remains unknown.

Molecular barcoding with unique molecular identifiers was used for the TCRbeta library. TCRdb reprocessed the PCR reads via MiXCR and lists one record per CDR3 protein. The profile covers 550,000 to 800,000 distinct CDR3 sequences, with 10% to 15% appearing a single time and around 0.76% taken by the ten largest. Whole-study findings and limits: Surviving recipient T cells and thymic progenitors underlay high day-60 TCRbeta diversity in some patients. Once a year had passed after transplant, T-cell counts and diversity came mostly from newly produced T cells. Reports say that about two months after transplant, the alpha-beta T cells came out of several hundred graft clones that had expanded.

Per the germline V gene, CDR1 is DFQATT and CDR2 is SNEGSKA (reference sequence). The trim removed 0 bases at V and 6 bases at J, leaving 12 bases unmatched. This CDR3 is 17 amino acids long. The receptor was isolated from a girl aged 2 to 9 with congenital amegakaryocytic thrombocytopenia, due to receive a stem cell transplant. The material was PBMCs, obtained before TCRalphabeta/CD19-depleted stem cell transplant. The J gene is TRBJ2-1, the V gene TRBV20-1; 9 nucleotides agree with TRBD2. The CDR3 here is CSARDPGPATSGNEQFF. The CDR3 DNA sequence: TGCAGTGCTAGAGATCCGGGTCCGGCGACTAGCGGCAATGAGCAGTTCTTC.